This record covers a single TCR beta chain. The antigen remains undetermined. The data belong to a study of vaccination effects on CD4 cells after COVID-19. Before any sequencing was done, the ViraFEST assay used viral peptide pools to expand antigen-specific CD4+ T cells. Culture proceeded for nine to ten days, and CD4+ T cells were then isolated. Two-dose BNT162b2 or mRNA-1273 vaccination was given to participants. All vaccine recipients tested negative for nucleocapsid antibodies and had never contracted SARS-CoV-2 infection. Cells had half their medium changed to IL-2 medium on days 3 and 7. Clones were sequenced by immunoSEQ multiplex PCR, and TCRdb holds only the in-frame ones, with some missing. In the table there are roughly 25,000 clones, less than 75% of which are singletons. The CDR3 loop spans 12 amino acids. Germline-derived CDR1 and CDR2 are SGHDT and YYEEEE. V gave up 1 base and J gave up 4 bases, with 6 bases separating them.

V usage is TRBV5-6 and J usage is TRBJ2-7; no reliable D call. Material: CD4+ T cells from PBMCs cultured with SARS-CoV-2 spike peptides, obtained after COVID-19 vaccination. The sequence was collected from a human donor who received a COVID-19 vaccine. Written as DNA, the CDR3 is TGTGCCAGCAGCTTGAGGGATTACGAGCAGTACTTC. Its protein is CASSLRDYEQYF.